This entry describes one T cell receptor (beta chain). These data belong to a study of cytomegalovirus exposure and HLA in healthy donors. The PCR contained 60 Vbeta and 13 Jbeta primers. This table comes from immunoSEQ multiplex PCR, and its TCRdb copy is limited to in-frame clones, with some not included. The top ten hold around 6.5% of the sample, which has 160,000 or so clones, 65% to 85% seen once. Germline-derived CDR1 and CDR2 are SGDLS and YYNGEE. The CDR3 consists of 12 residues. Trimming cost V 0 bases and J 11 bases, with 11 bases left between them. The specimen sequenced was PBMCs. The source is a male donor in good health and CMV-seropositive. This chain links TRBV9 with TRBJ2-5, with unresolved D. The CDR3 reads CASSVGFTEQYF. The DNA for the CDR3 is TGTGCCAGCAGCGTAGGGTTTACGGAGCAGTACTTC.